Each of the 9 T cell receptor beta chains below was sequenced from the same sample in a study of CD8+CD57+ T cells in acquired aplastic anemia. It was patients with CD8+CD57+ cell expansion by flow cytometry who were chosen for sequencing. TCR beta VDJ combinations and CDR3 sequences were profiled from genomic DNA. In TCRdb, the reads were re-called with MiXCR into one record per CDR3 protein. The sample holds about 180,000 distinct CDR3 sequences, nearly 65% seen once. Sequencing was performed on sorted CD4+, CD8+, or CD8+CD57+ T cells (not recorded which) from PBMCs. The receptors here all came from a human donor with aplastic anemia.

The CDR3 nucleotides read TGTGCCAGCAGTTCACCGGGACAGGGGAACTATGGCTACACCTTC. Its translation is CASSSPGQGNYGYTF. V usage is TRBV12-3 or TRBV12-4 and J usage is TRBJ1-2; TRBD1 matches at 10 bases. V lost 4 bases and J lost 2; bases outside the gene matches: 4. The CDR3 contains 15 residues.

The chain combines TRBV9 with TRBJ2-2, with D maybe TRBD2 (6 bases). V dropped 4 bases and J dropped 6 bases, with 16 bases sitting between them. This CDR3 comprises 15 residues. Germline assignment: CDR1 SGDLS and CDR2 YYNGEE. CDR3 sequence: CASSPQGGGAGELFF. The CDR3 nucleotides read TGTGCCAGCAGCCCTCAGGGCGGAGGGGCCGGGGAGCTGTTTTTT.

This clonotype was seen a handful of times. This rearrangement joins TRBV7-2 to TRBJ1-6, with D unclear. The germline V gene encodes CDR1 SGHTA and CDR2 FQGNSA. The CDR3 spans 14 residues. V lost 2 bases and J lost 8, with 10 bases in between. CDR3 sequence reads: CASSLSGPDSPLHF. CDR3 nucleotide sequence: TGTGCCAGCAGCTTATCCGGCCCGGATTCACCCCTCCACTTT. The full variable domain, its missing parts supplied by reference TRBV7-2 and TRBJ1-6, is GAGVSQSPSNKVTEKGKDVELRCDPISGHTALYWYRQSLGQGLEFLIYFQGNSAPDKSGLPSDRFSAERTGGSVSTLTIQRTQQEDSAVYLCASSLSGPDSPLHFGNGTRLTVT.

The chain links TRBV7-9 to TRBJ1-1, with TRBD1 as a possible D gene (5 bases). CDR3 length: 14 amino acids. Trimming removed 4 bases at V and 0 bases at J, with 9 bases between. Germline CDR1 reads SEHNR; CDR2 reads FQNEAQ (reference sequence). The CDR3 reads CASSSTGVNTEAFF. CDR3 coding DNA: TGTGCCAGCAGCTCCACAGGTGTGAACACTGAAGCTTTCTTT.

This clonotype was picked up a small number of times. CDR3 nucleotides: TGTGCCATCAGTGAACCGGACAGGGCCTACGAGCAGTACTTC. It codes for CAISEPDRAYEQYF. The J gene is TRBJ2-7, the V gene TRBV10-3, with 8 bases aligning to TRBD1. CDR1 is ENHRY and CDR2 is SYGVKD in the germline V gene. The CDR3 is made up of 14 amino acids. V lost 3 bases and J lost 2; bases outside the gene matches: 3.

V is TRBV5-1 and J is TRBJ2-7; 9 bases fit TRBD1. The V segment lost 0 bases and the J segment 7 bases; nucleotides outside the gene matches: 17. From germline, CDR1 is SGHRS and CDR2 YFSETQ. The CDR3 runs 18 residues. The CDR3 is CASSLVSSRGTGIWEQYF. The CDR3 nucleotides are TGCGCCAGCAGCTTGGTGAGTTCGCGTGGGACAGGGATTTGGGAGCAGTACTTC.

This rearrangement joins TRBV5-1 to TRBJ2-3; 8 bases line up with TRBD1. The CDR3 length is 15 residues. V shed 0 bases, J shed 4 bases, and the junction held 4 bases outside the gene matches. Germline loops: CDR1 SGHRS, CDR2 YFSETQ. In DNA, the CDR3 is TGCGCCAGCAGCTTGGCCACGGGACAGGCAGATACGCAGTATTTT. It is translated as CASSLATGQADTQYF.

As to this clonotype: This likely comes from a read error, as the CDR3 has no conserved phenylalanine or tryptophan at its end. The chain is built from TRBV9 and TRBJ1-1; D is possibly TRBD1 (5 bases). Germline V CDR1 and CDR2: SGDLS, YYNGEE. V was pared by 0 bases and J by 4 bases, with 7 bases between. CDR3 length: 13 residues. The DNA of the CDR3 is TGTGCCAGCAGCGTAGAAAGGGGCACTGAAGCTTTCTCT. Translated, it gives CASSVERGTEAFS.

This rearrangement joins TRBV10-2 to TRBJ2-1; D possibly corresponds to TRBD2 (5 bases). Trimming removed 4 bases from V and 9 bases from J, with 10 bases in between. Germline lookup yields CDR1 WSHSY and CDR2 SAAADI. This CDR3 region has 12 residues. The chain's CDR3 is CASSGPGFEQFF. DNA of the CDR3: TGCGCCAGCAGTGGCCCGGGGTTTGAGCAGTTCTTC.